Listed here is a single T cell receptor beta chain. Its antigen remains unidentified. Within one base of it there is no much larger clone, and no base qualities were kept. Each collaborating institution followed its own protocols to collect whole blood in K2EDTA tubes. For TCRbeta analysis, collaborators shipped samples as frozen whole blood, isolated PBMCs, or DNA extracted from either of those sample types. The data were taken from a study of blood T cell repertoires in COVID-19 (dated by TCRdb to 2020 to 2022). About the full investigation: Samples from collaborators originated in the United States, Italy and Spain and spanned both the acute and convalescent phases of COVID-19. A de-identified subject ID, COVID-19 status, age in years and sex were almost always included in the sample metadata. Samples came from the ongoing ImmuneRACE study (first 160 participants) plus 1,254 subjects from 6 global collaborators. The repertoires were released in a freely available public database meant as a resource for research on the immune response to SARS-CoV-2. The dataset comprised deeply sampled blood TCRbeta repertoires from subjects exposed to, actively infected with, or recovered from COVID-19. Where available, HLA class I and class II types were taken from metadata supplied by the sample provider and were not determined by assay-based typing. The prospective study material was composed of cDNA or gDNA derived from T cells, B-cell-depleted T cells, or PBMCs. Points the paper makes about the study in general: The quantity of clinical and demographic metadata differed by source and by participant and was supplied without curation.

TCRbeta CDR3 regions were amplified from genomic DNA using the immunoSEQ Assay, a bias-controlled multiplex PCR. The study's processing was this. The number of nucleated cells in each sample was estimated from the amplification of reference gene primers within the assay. To quantify the absolute abundance of each unique TCRbeta CDR3 rearrangement, sequence reads were collapsed and filtered. Productive Simpson clonality was computed per sample as the square root of Simpson's diversity index over productive rearrangements. TCRdb stores this immuneACCESS table with in-frame sequences only. Part of the clones is absent; in the studies checked, under half of the shortfall reflects unresolved V genes, and no reason is known for the rest. V and J calls and clone size are given by that table; D and trimming were obtained from the DNA. The sample yields about 190,000 clones; roughly 80% were counted once. 6.9% of the sample is in the top ten clones.

Material: peripheral blood. The sequence derives from a man aged 55 to 69 with acute or convalescent COVID-19.

CDR3 sequence: CASSYSWGRGEKLFF. The sequence in DNA is TGTGCCAGCAGTTACTCCTGGGGGCGAGGTGAAAAACTGTTTTTT. The receptor chain draws on TRBV6-5 and TRBJ1-4; the best D guess is TRBD1, with 6 bases matching. CDR1 MNHEY and CDR2 SVGAGI were looked up in the germline V gene. The germline ends are 12 bases apart after V is trimmed by 0 bases and J by 7 bases. The CDR3 spans 15 residues, from the cysteine through the phenylalanine. Kept here is only the CDR3 DNA, which spans 45 bases and is read in frame from base 1.